This T cell receptor (beta chain) is drawn from a study of shared clonotypes between healthy human individuals. It was at deep level that the assay was run. Sequencing used immunoSEQ multiplex PCR; TCRdb keeps in-frame clones, though not all of them. There are under 600,000 clones in the sample; roughly 98% occur only once, and roughly 0.29% lies in the top ten. Naive-designated CD8 cells lacked CD45RO, were positively enriched for CCR7, and omitted terminally differentiated effector memory CD45RA+ cells. The CDR3 runs to 16 residues. Germline CDR1 SGHVS, CDR2 FQNEAQ. V dropped 1 base and J dropped 6; count of bases not matched to a gene: 10.

The sequenced sample consisted of naive CD8+ T cells sorted from blood. The sequence was collected from a man aged 30 to 39 in good health. This chain uses TRBV7-8 with TRBJ2-3; 7 bases agree with TRBD2. The CDR3 loop reads CASSLGLAGAQDTQYF. Here the CDR3 DNA reads TGTGCCAGCAGCTTAGGTCTTGCGGGAGCCCAGGATACGCAGTATTTT.